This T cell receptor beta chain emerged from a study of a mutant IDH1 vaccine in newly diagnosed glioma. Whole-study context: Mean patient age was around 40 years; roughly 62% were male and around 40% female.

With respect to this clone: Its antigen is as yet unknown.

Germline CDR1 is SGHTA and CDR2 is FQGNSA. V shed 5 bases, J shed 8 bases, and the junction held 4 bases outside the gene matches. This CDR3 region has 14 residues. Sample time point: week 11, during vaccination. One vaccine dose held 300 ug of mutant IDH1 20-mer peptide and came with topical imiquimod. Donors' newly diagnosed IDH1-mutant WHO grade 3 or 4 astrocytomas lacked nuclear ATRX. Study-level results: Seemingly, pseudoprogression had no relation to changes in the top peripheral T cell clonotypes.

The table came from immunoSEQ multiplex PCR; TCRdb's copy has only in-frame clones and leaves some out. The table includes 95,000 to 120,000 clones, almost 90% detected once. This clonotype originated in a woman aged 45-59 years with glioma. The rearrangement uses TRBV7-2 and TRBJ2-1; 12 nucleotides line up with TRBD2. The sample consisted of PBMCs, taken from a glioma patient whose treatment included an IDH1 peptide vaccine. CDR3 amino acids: CASSQTSGRYEQFF. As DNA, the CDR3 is TGTGCCAGCAGCCAGACTAGCGGGAGATATGAGCAGTTCTTC.